These T cell receptor beta chains were read from a single sample in a study of blood T cell repertoires in COVID-19. Assay used: immunoSEQ multiplex PCR; TCRdb lists only in-frame clones, some missing. The sample includes about 160,000 clones, roughly 80% of them seen just once. Sequenced: PBMCs or T cells enriched from blood (not recorded which). Receptors were obtained from a woman in her 40s with acute COVID-19. The CDR3 runs from the conserved cysteine through the conserved F or W. The D gene is left open where the match is weak. Expanded clones get a size class; other rows say once, few or many, or leave the size out.

TRBV30,TRBD1,few,TRBJ2-7,TGTGCCGGGTCCGGGACAGGGAAGCTATGGTACTTC,CAGSGTGKLWYF
TRBV5-1,TRBD1,NA,TRBJ1-2,TGCGCCAGCAGCCCACGGACAGGGGAATATAACTATGGCTACACCTTC,CASSPRTGEYNYGYTF
TRBV6-5,TRBD1,few,TRBJ2-7,TGTGCCAGCAGGAATCTGGGACAGGGGCGACGGGAGCAGTACTTC,CASRNLGQGRREQYF
TRBV18,TRBD2,NA,TRBJ2-1,TGTGCCAGCTCACCACCGGCTAGCGGGGGTTACAATGAGCAGTTCTTC,CASSPPASGGYNEQFF
TRBV19,NA,once,TRBJ2-7,TGTGCCAGTAGTCGAGCGGCCACGAAGATGGACGAGCAGTACTTC,CASSRAATKMDEQYF
TRBV12-5,TRBD2,NA,TRBJ2-1,TGTGCTAGTGGTTTGGTACTCGGGCGGGAGGGAAGTGGCAATGAGCAGTTCTTC,CASGLVLGREGSGNEQFF
TRBV30,NA,NA,TRBJ2-6,TGTGCCTGGAGTCTACAGAGTTCTGGGGCCAACGTCCTGACTTTC,CAWSLQSSGANVLTF
TRBV2,NA,NA,TRBJ2-3,TGTGCCACAGGAGGCTCTACCCGCACAGATACGCAGTATTTT,CATGGSTRTDTQYF
TRBV7-3,TRBD2,NA,TRBJ2-1,TGTGCCAGCGGGGTGGCGGGAGGTAATGAGCAGTTCTTC,CASGVAGGNEQFF
TRBV30,NA,NA,TRBJ1-2,TGTGCCTGGTACAGGGTCAGCTACACCTTC,CAWYRVSYTF
TRBV5-1,NA,NA,TRBJ2-3,TGCGCCAGCAGCTTGGAAAGCTCAGGACAGAGCACGCAGTATTTT,CASSLESSGQSTQYF
TRBV5-1,TRBD2,NA,TRBJ2-5,TGCGCCAGCAGCTTTAGCGGGAGAGGTGAGACCCAGTACTTC,CASSFSGRGETQYF
TRBV12-5,NA,NA,TRBJ2-5,TGTGCTAGTGTACCATGGCCCGGGACTGTACAAGAGACCCAGTACTTC,CASVPWPGTVQETQYF
TRBV21-1,NA,NA,TRBJ1-5,TGTGCCAGCAGCAATGAGGGCAGGAGGACTCATCAGCCCCAGCATTTT,CASSNEGRRTHQPQHF
TRBV7-2,TRBD2,NA,TRBJ2-1,TGTGCCAGCAGCGATCACGGGAGGAGCTCCTACAATGAGCAGTTCTTC,CASSDHGRSSYNEQFF
TRBV30,TRBD2,NA,TRBJ2-1,TGTGCCTGGAGTCGGGGACTAGCGGGAGGCGATGAGCAGTTCTTC,CAWSRGLAGGDEQFF
TRBV6-5,NA,NA,TRBJ2-1,TGTGCCAGCAGTCGAGGCCGCGGGGAGCGGCCCCTCCTCTTC,CASSRGRGERPLLF
TRBV4-2,TRBD2,NA,TRBJ2-2,TGTGCCAGCAGCCCAGAACCTATAGCGGGAGCGCGGGAGCTGTTTTTT,CASSPEPIAGARELFF
TRBV2,TRBD1,NA,TRBJ2-3,TGTGCCAGCAGTCTTCCGGGACAGGGGGCGACAGATACGCAGTATTTT,CASSLPGQGATDTQYF
TRBV5-1,NA,NA,TRBJ2-5,TGCGCCAGCAGCTTACGGGAGACCCAGTACTTC,CASSLRETQYF
TRBV7-8,NA,NA,TRBJ1-3,TGTGCCAGCAGCTTGGGTGGCAGGGGTGACGGAAACACCATATATTTT,CASSLGGRGDGNTIYF
TRBV18,NA,NA,TRBJ1-2,TGTGCCAGCTCACCACGCGCCGACTATGGCTACACCTTC,CASSPRADYGYTF
TRBV10-3,NA,few,TRBJ1-2,TGTGCCATCAGGGCAGGCACGCATGGCTACACCTTC,CAIRAGTHGYTF
TRBV7-9,NA,NA,TRBJ1-1,TGTGCCAGCAGCTTAGCGCGCGTCACTGAAGCTTTCTTT,CASSLARVTEAFF
TRBV25-1,TRBD2,NA,TRBJ2-1,TGTGCCAGCAGTGGCGGGACTAGCGGGAGGTACTACAATGAGCAGTTCTTC,CASSGGTSGRYYNEQFF
TRBV19,NA,NA,TRBJ2-3,TGTGCCAGTACCGAGCAGGCCTCCACAGATACGCAGTATTTT,CASTEQASTDTQYF
TRBV4-2,NA,NA,TRBJ1-5,TGTGCCAGCAGCCAAGATAGCGGGGTCGGACAGCCCCAGCATTTT,CASSQDSGVGQPQHF
TRBV30,NA,NA,TRBJ2-6,TGTGCCTGGAGGGGCGAGAGCTCTATTTCTGGGGCCAACGTCCTGACTTTC,CAWRGESSISGANVLTF
TRBV29-1,TRBD2,NA,TRBJ2-7,TGCAGCGTTGATAAGTCCGGACTAGCGGGACGAGGGGAGCAGTACTTC,CSVDKSGLAGRGEQYF
TRBV18,NA,few,TRBJ2-2,TGTGCCAGCTCACCACAGGGGGTCCCCGGGGAGCTGTTTTTT,CASSPQGVPGELFF
TRBV18,TRBD2,NA,TRBJ2-1,TGTGCCAGCTCACTGGCGGTTGTAAGGGAGGGCCTGGTTGAGCAGTTCTTC,CASSLAVVREGLVEQFF
TRBV7-3,NA,NA,TRBJ2-3,TGTGCCTCGTGTAGGGCCGCGGGGTCCGAATGCACAGATACGCAGTATTTT,CASCRAAGSECTDTQYF
TRBV7-8,NA,NA,TRBJ1-5,TGTGCCAGCAGCTTATCGTCCCAGGGGCCTTATAGCAATCAGCCCCAGCATTTT,CASSLSSQGPYSNQPQHF
TRBV6-1,NA,NA,TRBJ2-3,TGTGCCAGCAGTGAACAGGGACTCCCCTGGGATACGCAGTATTTT,CASSEQGLPWDTQYF
TRBV10-1,NA,few,TRBJ1-1,TGCGCCAGCAGTGAAGCGGGTAACACTGAAGCTTTCTTT,CASSEAGNTEAFF
TRBV19,NA,NA,TRBJ2-5,TGTGCCAGTAGCCCCCTCGGACATGCCGATGAGACCCAGTACTTC,CASSPLGHADETQYF
TRBV14,NA,NA,TRBJ1-6,TGTGCCAGCAGCCAAGACCCGGATTCACCCCTCCACTTT,CASSQDPDSPLHF
TRBV27,NA,once,TRBJ2-1,TGTGCCAGCAGTGAGTGGTCTTCTAACAATGAGCAGTTCTTC,CASSEWSSNNEQFF
TRBV2,NA,NA,TRBJ1-5,TGTGCCAGCAGTAGGACAGTCAATCAGCCCCAGCATTTT,CASSRTVNQPQHF
TRBV14,NA,NA,TRBJ1-6,TGTGCCAGCAGCCAAAGCGGGGGGCTCAATTCACCCCTCCACTTT,CASSQSGGLNSPLHF
TRBV11-2,TRBD1,NA,TRBJ2-5,TGTGCCAGCAGCATTGTCGGGGGACAGGGTGGGGCCCAAGAGACCCAGTACTTC,CASSIVGGQGGAQETQYF
TRBV4-1,NA,NA,TRBJ2-1,TGCGCCAGCAGCCCGCAAGCCGGAGTGAGTGAGCAGTTCTTC,CASSPQAGVSEQFF
TRBV7-2,TRBD2,once,TRBJ2-1,TGTGCCAGCAGCTCCTCCGGGACTAGCGGGATCACTGAGCAGTTCTTC,CASSSSGTSGITEQFF
TRBV5-1,TRBD2,NA,TRBJ2-3,TGCGCCAGCAGCTTCACTAGCGGGAATAAAGATACGCAGTATTTT,CASSFTSGNKDTQYF
TRBV12-3/TRBV12-4,NA,many,TRBJ1-2,TGTGCCAGCAGCCCCGACAGTGGCGGCTACACCTTC,CASSPDSGGYTF
TRBV7-6,TRBD2,NA,TRBJ2-1,TGTGCCAGCAGGCGAGCGGGGAGTGTTGACAATGAGCAGTTCTTC,CASRRAGSVDNEQFF
TRBV7-9,TRBD2,NA,TRBJ2-1,TGTGCCAGCAGCTCCTGGATTAGCGGGAGCTCCTACAATGAGCAGTTCTTC,CASSSWISGSSYNEQFF
TRBV7-9,NA,NA,TRBJ1-5,TGTGCCAGCAGCTTCGCGACAGGAGACTATAGCAATCAGCCCCAGCATTTT,CASSFATGDYSNQPQHF
TRBV19,NA,NA,TRBJ1-5,TGTGCCAGTAGTGCGGGAGTTGATCAGCCCCAGCATTTT,CASSAGVDQPQHF
TRBV4-1,TRBD2,NA,TRBJ2-5,TGCGCCAGCAGCCAGGAGACTAGCGGAACTTTCCAAGAGACCCAGTACTTC,CASSQETSGTFQETQYF
TRBV28,NA,once,TRBJ1-2,TGTGCCAGCAGTTTATACCGGGTGGGGGCTGGCTACACCTTC,CASSLYRVGAGYTF
TRBV6-5,TRBD2,NA,TRBJ2-5,TGTGCCAGCAGTTCGGGACTAGCGACTTTCCAAGAGACCCAGTACTTC,CASSSGLATFQETQYF
TRBV4-1,TRBD1,NA,TRBJ1-1,TGCGCCAGCAGTCAGACAGGGGGCTTGAACACTGAAGCTTTCTTT,CASSQTGGLNTEAFF